The clone carrying this TCR beta chain was counted between two and nine times. The CDR3 is 14 residues long. CDR1 is SGHAT and CDR2 is FQNNGV in the germline V gene. The ends lost 5 bases at V and 5 bases at J; junction bases unmatched: 9. TCRdb reprocessed the RT-PCR reads with MiXCR, giving one entry per CDR3 protein. The data show about 650,000 distinct CDR3 sequences, 11% to 15% seen once. The data derive from a study of response to subunit inactivated influenza vaccine. The source is a man aged 50 to 59 who received an inactivated influenza vaccine. The V call is TRBV11-2, the J call TRBJ2-7; 7 bases are a match to TRBD1. Sequencing was performed on PBMCs from blood, taken approximately 15 days before vaccination. The chain's CDR3 is CASSRDSYLHEQYF. CDR3 coding DNA: TGTGCCAGCAGCCGGGACAGTTATCTCCACGAGCAGTACTTC. Together with reference TRBV11-2 and TRBJ2-7, the CDR3 gives the full variable domain: EAGVAQSPRYKIIEKRQSVAFWCNPISGHATLYWYQQILGQGPKLLIQFQNNGVVDDSQLPKDRFSAERLKGVDSTLKIQPAKLEDSAVYLCASSRDSYLHEQYFGPGTRLTVT.